Listed here are 21 T cell receptor beta chains from one sample, sequenced in a study of blood T cell repertoires in COVID-19. Using immunoSEQ multiplex PCR, the repertoire was profiled, and TCRdb retains in-frame clones only, with some absent. Among a few hundred thousand clones listed, approximately 86% were seen once. The material sequenced was peripheral blood. These receptors all come from a man between 60 and 75 years old with acute or convalescent COVID-19.

V gene TRBV7-8 combines with J gene TRBJ2-3; 8 nucleotides agree with TRBD2. Looked up from germline, CDR1 is SGHVS and CDR2 is FQNEAQ. J was trimmed by 1 base and V by 1 base; bases with no gene match: 4. The CDR3 has 16 residues. The DNA of the CDR3 is TGTGCCAGCAGCTTAGATGGCGGGGGGCGCACAGATACGCAGTATTTT. Translated: CASSLDGGGRTDTQYF.

The chain is built from TRBV5-1 and TRBJ1-1, with D maybe TRBD1 (6 bases). V lost 6 bases, J lost 6 bases, and 15 bases lay in between. Germline loops: CDR1 SGHRS, CDR2 YFSETQ. There are 13 residues in the CDR3. The CDR3 reads CASTDPGAAEAFF. The CDR3 DNA reads TGCGCCAGCACCGACCCAGGGGCGGCTGAAGCTTTCTTT.

The chain is built from TRBV7-8 and TRBJ2-7, with D maybe TRBD2 (6 bases). V was shortened by 5 bases and J by 1 base, with 12 bases between the two germline ends. The CDR3 runs 14 residues. Per the germline V gene, CDR1 is SGHVS and CDR2 is FQNEAQ. The CDR3 bases are TGTGCCAGCAGCGGCGGGGCTCGGTCCTACGAGCAGTACTTC. The encoded protein is CASSGGARSYEQYF.

This chain links TRBV5-1 with TRBJ2-3; 10 nucleotides line up with TRBD2. This CDR3 spans 17 amino acids. CDR1 and CDR2 from the germline V gene are SGHRS and YFSETQ. With V trimmed by 0 bases and J by 2 bases, 6 bases remained unmatched. CDR3 amino acids: CASSLGLLAGNTDTQYF. CDR3 nucleotides: TGCGCCAGCAGCTTGGGGTTACTAGCGGGGAACACAGATACGCAGTATTTT.

This chain uses TRBV18 with TRBJ1-1, with 7 bases matching TRBD1. V lost 4 bases, J lost 4 bases, and 6 bases stayed unmatched. CDR1 KGHSH and CDR2 LQKENI come from the germline V gene. The CDR3 extends over 14 amino acids. The CDR3 spells CASSRDRDSTEAFF. The CDR3 coding sequence is TGTGCCAGCTCACGCGATAGGGACAGCACTGAAGCTTTCTTT.

With regard to this clone: This CDR3 is also generated by other DNA sequences in the sample. The rearrangement links TRBV5-4 to TRBJ2-7, with 11 bases that match TRBD1. CDR3 length: 15 amino acids. Germline CDR1 SGHNT, CDR2 YYREEE (reference sequence). The V and J ends lost 3 bases and 2 bases, in that order; junction bases with no gene match: 4. The DNA of the CDR3 is TGTGCCAGCAGCTCCCCGGGACAGGGGGCCTACGAGCAGTACTTC. Protein: CASSSPGQGAYEQYF.

In this sample, this clone turned up once. CDR3 DNA sequence: TGTGCCAGCAGCCTAGGACAGGGGGGTAGGGAGACCCAGTACTTC. Protein sequence: CASSLGQGGRETQYF. The chain joins TRBV7-8 to TRBJ2-5; the match to TRBD1 covers 10 bases. Germline loops: CDR1 SGHVS, CDR2 FQNEAQ. V was clipped by 5 bases and J by 5 bases; unmatched bases: 8. The CDR3 totals 15 residues.

The V call is TRBV7-9, the J call TRBJ2-1; 8 bases agree with TRBD1. This CDR3 has 15 amino acids. Trimming removed 4 bases from V and 7 bases from J; junction bases left unmatched: 9. From germline, CDR1 is SEHNR and CDR2 FQNEAQ (reference sequence). CDR3 nucleotides: TGTGCCAGCAGCTCCCGGGACAGGAGGGCTAATGAGCAGTTCTTC. It translates to CASSSRDRRANEQFF.

The rearrangement uses TRBV5-1 and TRBJ2-1; the match to TRBD2 covers 9 bases. The V gene end was trimmed by 0 bases and the J gene end by 1 base; junction bases not matched to a gene: 5. CDR1 SGHRS and CDR2 YFSETQ come from the germline V gene. This CDR3 has 17 residues. This chain's CDR3 is CASSLAGSGGSYNEQFF. The DNA of the CDR3 is TGCGCCAGCAGCTTGGCCGGGAGCGGGGGGTCCTACAATGAGCAGTTCTTC.

The chain uses TRBV30 and TRBJ2-5; tentatively, D is TRBD1 (6 bases). This CDR3 comprises 12 residues. CDR1 and CDR2 (germline): GTSNPN, SVGIG (reference sequence). The V gene lost 4 bases and the J gene lost 3 bases, with 9 bases spanning the gap. This CDR3 is CAWTRTEETQYF. The CDR3 bases are TGTGCCTGGACCAGGACAGAAGAGACCCAGTACTTC.

This sequence joins TRBV4-1 and TRBJ2-1; D not resolved. This CDR3 spans 14 amino acids. Germline CDR1 MGHRA, CDR2 YSYEKL. Trimming pared 5 bases from V and 6 bases from J, leaving 14 bases between. Here the CDR3 reads CASSIPSVGNEQFF. CDR3 nucleotides: TGCGCCAGCAGCATCCCTTCGGTCGGCAATGAGCAGTTCTTC.

This chain joins TRBV5-1 and TRBJ2-7; D is perhaps TRBD2 (6 bases). The germline V gene encodes CDR1 SGHRS and CDR2 YFSETQ. The CDR3 spans 12 residues. Trimming stripped 5 bases from V and 4 bases from J, with 10 bases between. CDR3 residues: CASRRDAYEQYF. CDR3 coding DNA: TGCGCCAGCAGGCGGGACGCGTACGAGCAGTACTTC.

This clone was counted once. V is TRBV3-1 (or the pseudogene TRBV3-2) and J is TRBJ2-7; TRBD2 matches at 9 bases. The junction had 16 bases not matched to a gene; V was cut back by 1 base and J by 3 bases. This CDR3 region has 19 residues. The germline CDR1 and CDR2 sequences are LGHDT and YNNKEL (reference sequence). CDR3 bases: TGTGCCAGCAGCCAAGGCCCGGGACTAGCCAACCAACTAAACTACGAGCAGTACTTC. This encodes CASSQGPGLANQLNYEQYF.

The chain carries TRBV4-3 and TRBJ1-2, with D perhaps TRBD1 (5 bases). V was clipped by 0 bases and J by 4 bases, with 9 bases between them. There are 14 residues in the CDR3. The germline CDR1 and CDR2 sequences are LGHNA and YSLEER. CDR3 amino acids: CASSQEGGLYGYTF. CDR3 sequence (DNA): TGCGCCAGCAGCCAAGAGGGGGGACTCTATGGCTACACCTTC.

The chain recombines TRBV28 with TRBJ2-1; 8 bases are shared with TRBD2. With 2 bases clipped from V and 0 bases from J, the junction kept 3 bases outside the gene matches. The CDR3 runs to 16 residues. Germline lookup yields CDR1 MDHEN and CDR2 SYDVKM. CDR3 sequence reads: CASSLLSGGSYNEQFF. The CDR3 nucleotides are TGTGCCAGCAGTTTACTAAGCGGGGGCTCCTACAATGAGCAGTTCTTC.

The chain carries TRBV9 and TRBJ2-1; 7 nucleotides agree with TRBD1. The CDR3 is 14 amino acids. CDR1 is SGDLS and CDR2 is YYNGEE in the germline V gene. V shed 6 bases and J 3 bases; nucleotides not matched to a gene: 6. Written as DNA, the CDR3 is TGTGCCAGCATGAGGGACAGATTCTACAATGAGCAGTTCTTC. This gives the protein CASMRDRFYNEQFF.

V and J are TRBV4-1 and TRBJ2-4, with 9 bases identical to TRBD1. From germline, CDR1 is MGHRA and CDR2 YSYEKL. Trimming at V came to 0 bases and at J to 4 bases, leaving 1 base not matched to a gene. CDR3 length: 15 amino acids. As DNA, the CDR3 is TGCGCCAGCAGCCAAGAAGGGACAGGGAAAAACATTCAGTACTTC. It encodes CASSQEGTGKNIQYF.

The V gene is TRBV6-1, the J gene TRBJ2-1, with 8 bases lining up with TRBD2. CDR1 and CDR2 from the germline V gene are MNHNS and SASEGT. CDR3 length: 15 amino acids. V shed 2 bases and J 9 bases; nucleotides not matched to a gene: 9. The CDR3 sequence is CASSELSGGASEQFF. DNA of the CDR3: TGTGCCAGCAGTGAACTTTCCGGGGGGGCATCTGAGCAGTTCTTC.

The J gene is TRBJ2-3, the V gene TRBV30, with 7 bases fitting TRBD2. Trimming took 1 base from V and 2 from J; bases not matched to a gene: 6. CDR3 length: 15 amino acids. Germline V gene data show CDR1 as GTSNPN and CDR2 as SVGIG (reference sequence). CDR3 sequence reads: CAWSGGTTHTDTQYF. The CDR3 DNA reads TGTGCCTGGAGTGGGGGGACTACCCACACAGATACGCAGTATTTT.

This rearrangement joins TRBV25-1 to TRBJ2-2, with D possibly being TRBD1 (5 bases). Germline CDR1 is MGHDK and CDR2 is SYGVNS. Trimming cost V 1 base and J 1 base, with 10 bases left between them. The CDR3 loop spans 16 amino acids. In DNA, the CDR3 is TGTGCCAGCAGTGAATTTGCAGGACAGAACACCGGGGAGCTGTTTTTT. Protein: CASSEFAGQNTGELFF.

The chain uses TRBV14 and TRBJ1-2; 7 bases match TRBD1. J lost 8 bases, V lost 2 bases, and 14 bases had no gene match. The CDR3 length is 16 residues. CDR1 and CDR2 (germline): SGHDN, FVKESK. The DNA of the CDR3 is TGTGCCAGCAGCCAAAGTAACGTCCGACAGGGAGGAGGCTACACCTTC. This gives the protein CASSQSNVRQGGGYTF.